The subject of this entry is one TCR beta chain. Its cognate antigen is unknown. The same CDR3 is also encoded by other DNA sequences in this sample. The entry originates in a study of T cell responses to AZD1222 COVID-19 vaccine. Study-wide findings and caveats: Vaccine-associated CD4 TCRs spanned spike, dominant at 160-218 and 743-854.

The V end was cut by 4 bases, the J end by 0 bases, with 9 bases between. CDR1 and CDR2 (germline): LNHDA, SQIVND (reference sequence). CDR3 length: 14 residues. Clones were sequenced by immunoSEQ multiplex PCR, and TCRdb holds only the in-frame ones, with some missing. The table has about 130,000 clones, about 93% seen once. This chain joins TRBV19 and TRBJ1-2; D gene uncertain. The clonotype comes from an adult in good health. The specimen was peripheral blood, collected on day 0 of AZD1222 vaccination. The CDR3 sequence: CASSRAETNYGYTF. The CDR3 DNA sequence: TGTGCCAGTAGTAGGGCAGAAACTAACTATGGCTACACCTTC.